This section outlines one T cell receptor (beta chain) sequence together with its context. This specimen belongs to a study of ipilimumab plus nivolumab after autologous stem cell transplantation. Profiling relied on immunoSEQ multiplex PCR, and the TCRdb table lists in-frame clones only, not all of them. Here the sample spans 20,000 to 30,000 clones, just over 85% being singletons. The CDR3 runs 13 residues. Germline loops: CDR1 MNHEY, CDR2 SVGAGI. V lost 4 bases to trimming and J lost 3 bases, with 9 bases between them. Patients got ipilimumab 1 mg/kg beginning 14 to 28 days post-transplant. The chain recombines TRBV6-5 with TRBJ1-1; tentatively, D is TRBD1 (6 bases). The sequence came from a male donor with diffuse large B-cell lymphoma. Sequences were derived from PBMCs, sampled in a trial of ipilimumab plus nivolumab as post-transplant consolidation. CDR3 protein: CASSLRTDTEAFF. The CDR3 DNA is TGTGCCAGCAGTTTACGGACAGACACTGAAGCTTTCTTT.